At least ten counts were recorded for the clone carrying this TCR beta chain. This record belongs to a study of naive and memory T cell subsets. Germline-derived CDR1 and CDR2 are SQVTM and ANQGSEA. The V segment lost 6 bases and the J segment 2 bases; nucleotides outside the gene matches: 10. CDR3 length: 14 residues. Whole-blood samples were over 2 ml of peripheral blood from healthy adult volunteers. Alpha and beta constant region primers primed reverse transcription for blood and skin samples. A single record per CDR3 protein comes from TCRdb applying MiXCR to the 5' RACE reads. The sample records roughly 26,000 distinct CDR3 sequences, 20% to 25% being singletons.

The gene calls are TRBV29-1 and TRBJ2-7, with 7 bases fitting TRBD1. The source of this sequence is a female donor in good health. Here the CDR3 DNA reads TGCAGCGTCGCTGGGACAGCCGTCGCCTACGAGCAGTACTTC. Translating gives CSVAGTAVAYEQYF.